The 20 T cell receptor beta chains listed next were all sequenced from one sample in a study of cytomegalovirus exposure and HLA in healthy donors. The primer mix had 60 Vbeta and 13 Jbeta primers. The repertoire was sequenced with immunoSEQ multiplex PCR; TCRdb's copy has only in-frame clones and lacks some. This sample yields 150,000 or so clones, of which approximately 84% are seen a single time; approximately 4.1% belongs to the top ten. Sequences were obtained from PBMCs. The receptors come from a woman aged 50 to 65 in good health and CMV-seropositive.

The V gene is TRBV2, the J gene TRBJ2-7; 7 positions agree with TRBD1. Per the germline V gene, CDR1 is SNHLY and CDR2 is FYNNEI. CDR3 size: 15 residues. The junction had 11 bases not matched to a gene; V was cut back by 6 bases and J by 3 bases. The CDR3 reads CASSSTWGQSYEQYF. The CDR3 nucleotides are TGTGCCAGCAGCTCAACGTGGGGACAGAGCTACGAGCAGTACTTC.

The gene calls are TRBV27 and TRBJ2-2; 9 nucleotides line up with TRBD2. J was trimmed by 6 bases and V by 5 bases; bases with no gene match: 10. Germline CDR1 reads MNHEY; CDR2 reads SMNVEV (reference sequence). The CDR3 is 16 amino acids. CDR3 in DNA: TGTGCCAGCAGTCTCCTCGCGGGAGGGGTTTCCGGGGAGCTGTTTTTT. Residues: CASSLLAGGVSGELFF.

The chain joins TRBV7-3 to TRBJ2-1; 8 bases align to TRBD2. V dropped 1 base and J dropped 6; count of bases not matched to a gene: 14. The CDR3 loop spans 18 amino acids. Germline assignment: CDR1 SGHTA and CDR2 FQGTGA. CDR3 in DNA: TGTGCCAGCAGCTTAAAAGCGTCCGGGACTAGGTGGTTCAATGAGCAGTTCTTC. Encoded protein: CASSLKASGTRWFNEQFF.

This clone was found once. In DNA, the CDR3 is TGCGCCAGCAGCCCAGGACTAGGCCAAGAGACCCAGTACTTC. This gives the protein CASSPGLGQETQYF. This chain joins TRBV5-1 and TRBJ2-5, with 7 bases matching TRBD2. Germline CDR1 and CDR2: SGHRS and YFSETQ. V was pared by 4 bases and J by 1 base, with 4 bases of the junction left unmatched. The CDR3 totals 14 residues.

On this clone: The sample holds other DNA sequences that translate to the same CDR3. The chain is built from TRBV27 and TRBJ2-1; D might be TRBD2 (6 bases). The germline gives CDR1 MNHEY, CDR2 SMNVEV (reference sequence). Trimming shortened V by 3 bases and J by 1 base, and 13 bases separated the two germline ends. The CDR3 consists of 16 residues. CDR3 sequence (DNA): TGTGCCAGCAGTTTCTACGTTAGCGGATCCTACAATGAGCAGTTCTTC. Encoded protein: CASSFYVSGSYNEQFF.

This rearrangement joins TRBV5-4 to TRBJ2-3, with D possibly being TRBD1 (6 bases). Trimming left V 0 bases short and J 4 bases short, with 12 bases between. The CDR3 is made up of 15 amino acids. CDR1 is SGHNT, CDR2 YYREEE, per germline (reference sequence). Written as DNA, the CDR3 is TGTGCCAGCAGCTTGGGGGCAGGGGCGGCAGATACGCAGTATTTT. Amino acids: CASSLGAGAADTQYF.

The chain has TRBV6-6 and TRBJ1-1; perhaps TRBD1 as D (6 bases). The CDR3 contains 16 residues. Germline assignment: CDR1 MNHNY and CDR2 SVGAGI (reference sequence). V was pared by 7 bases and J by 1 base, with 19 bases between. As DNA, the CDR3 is TGTGCCAGCAACACCGCCCGGGCAGGGGAGAACACTGAAGCTTTCTTT. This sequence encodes CASNTARAGENTEAFF.

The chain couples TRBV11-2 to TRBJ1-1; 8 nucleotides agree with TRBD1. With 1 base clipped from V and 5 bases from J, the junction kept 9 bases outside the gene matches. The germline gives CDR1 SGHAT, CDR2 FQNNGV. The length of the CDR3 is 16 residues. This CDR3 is CASSLVRAGGKTEAFF. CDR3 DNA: TGTGCCAGCAGCTTAGTTCGGGCAGGGGGCAAAACTGAAGCTTTCTTT. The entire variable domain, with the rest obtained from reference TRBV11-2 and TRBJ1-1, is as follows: EAGVAQSPRYKIIEKRQSVAFWCNPISGHATLYWYQQILGQGPKLLIQFQNNGVVDDSQLPKDRFSAERLKGVDSTLKIQPAKLEDSAVYLCASSLVRAGGKTEAFFGQGTRLTVV.

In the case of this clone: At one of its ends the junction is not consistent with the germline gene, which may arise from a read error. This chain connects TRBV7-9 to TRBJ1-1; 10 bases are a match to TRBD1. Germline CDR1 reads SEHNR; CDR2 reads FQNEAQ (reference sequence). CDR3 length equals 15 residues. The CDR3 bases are TGTTCCAGCAGCTCAAGAGGGACAGGGGACACTGAAGCTTTCTTT. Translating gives CSSSSRGTGDTEAFF.

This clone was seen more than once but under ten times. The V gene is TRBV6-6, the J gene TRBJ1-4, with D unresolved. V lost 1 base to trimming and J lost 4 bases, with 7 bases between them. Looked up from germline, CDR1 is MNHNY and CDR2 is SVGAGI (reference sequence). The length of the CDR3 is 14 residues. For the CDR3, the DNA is TGTGCCAGCAGTTACTTTCCAGTTAATGAAAAACTGTTTTTT. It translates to CASSYFPVNEKLFF.

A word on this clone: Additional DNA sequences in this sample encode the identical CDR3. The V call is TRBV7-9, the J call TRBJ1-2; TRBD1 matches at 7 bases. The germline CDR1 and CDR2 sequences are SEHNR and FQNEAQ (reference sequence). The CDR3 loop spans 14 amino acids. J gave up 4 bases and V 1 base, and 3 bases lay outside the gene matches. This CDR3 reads CASSLGGQSYGYTF. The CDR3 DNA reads TGTGCCAGCAGCTTAGGGGGACAGAGCTATGGCTACACCTTC.

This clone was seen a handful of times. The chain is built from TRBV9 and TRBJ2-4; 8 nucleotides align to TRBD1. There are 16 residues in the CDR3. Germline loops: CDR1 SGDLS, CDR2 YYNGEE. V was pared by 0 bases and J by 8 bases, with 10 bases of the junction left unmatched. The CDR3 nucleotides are TGTGCCAGCAGCGTAGGGACAGGGTACGGGGTGGACATTCAGTACTTC. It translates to CASSVGTGYGVDIQYF. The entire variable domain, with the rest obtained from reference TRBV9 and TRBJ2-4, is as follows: DSGVTQTPKHLITATGQRVTLRCSPRSGDLSVYWYQQSLDQGLQFLIQYYNGEERAKGNILERFSAQQFPDLHSELNLSSLELGDSALYFCASSVGTGYGVDIQYFGAGTRLSVL.

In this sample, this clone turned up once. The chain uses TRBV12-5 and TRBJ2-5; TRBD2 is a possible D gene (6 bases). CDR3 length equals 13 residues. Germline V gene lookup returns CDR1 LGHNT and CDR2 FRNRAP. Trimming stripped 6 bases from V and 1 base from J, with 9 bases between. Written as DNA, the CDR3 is TGTGCTAGTGGGGGGGGTATCCAAGAGACCCAGTACTTC. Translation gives CASGGGIQETQYF.

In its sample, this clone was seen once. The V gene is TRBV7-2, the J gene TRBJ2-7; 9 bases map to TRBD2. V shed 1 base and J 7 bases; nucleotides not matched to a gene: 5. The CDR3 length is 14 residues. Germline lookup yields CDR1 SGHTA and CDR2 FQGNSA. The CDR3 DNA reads TGTGCCAGCAGCTTAGTAGCGGGAGTGGGGGAGCAGTACTTC. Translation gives CASSLVAGVGEQYF. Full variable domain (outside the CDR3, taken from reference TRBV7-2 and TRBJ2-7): GAGVSQSPSNKVTEKGKDVELRCDPISGHTALYWYRQSLGQGLEFLIYFQGNSAPDKSGLPSDRFSAERTGGSVSTLTIQRTQQEDSAVYLCASSLVAGVGEQYFGPGTRLTVT.

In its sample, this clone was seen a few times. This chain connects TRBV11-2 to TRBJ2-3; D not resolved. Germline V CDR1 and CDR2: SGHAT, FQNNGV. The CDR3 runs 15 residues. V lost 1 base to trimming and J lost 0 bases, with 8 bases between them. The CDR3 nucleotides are TGTGCCAGCAGCTTAGGTGTCAGGAGCACAGATACGCAGTATTTT. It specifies CASSLGVRSTDTQYF.

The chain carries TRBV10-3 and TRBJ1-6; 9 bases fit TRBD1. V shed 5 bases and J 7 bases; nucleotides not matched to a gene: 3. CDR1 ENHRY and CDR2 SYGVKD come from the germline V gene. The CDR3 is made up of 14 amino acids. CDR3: CAISYDRGNSPLHF. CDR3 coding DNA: TGTGCCATCAGTTACGACAGGGGGAATTCACCCCTCCACTTT.

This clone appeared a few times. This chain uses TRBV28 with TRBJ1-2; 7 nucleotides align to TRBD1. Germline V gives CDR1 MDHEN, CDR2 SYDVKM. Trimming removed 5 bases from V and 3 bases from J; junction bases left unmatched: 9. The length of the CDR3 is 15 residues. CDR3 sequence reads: CASSIPGTVYYGYTF. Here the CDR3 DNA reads TGTGCCAGCAGTATTCCCGGGACAGTCTACTATGGCTACACCTTC.

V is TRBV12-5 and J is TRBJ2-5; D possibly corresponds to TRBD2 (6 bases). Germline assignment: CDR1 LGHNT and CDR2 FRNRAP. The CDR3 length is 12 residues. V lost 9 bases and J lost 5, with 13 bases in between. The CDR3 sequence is CASGSTGETQYF. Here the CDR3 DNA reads TGTGCTAGCGGGAGCACCGGGGAGACCCAGTACTTC.

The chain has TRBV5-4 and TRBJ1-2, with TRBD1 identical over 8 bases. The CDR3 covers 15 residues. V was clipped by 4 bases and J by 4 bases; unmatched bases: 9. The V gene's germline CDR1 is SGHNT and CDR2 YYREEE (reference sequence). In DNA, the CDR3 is TGTGCCAGCAGCATATCAGGGGGCGCGGGCTATGGCTACACCTTC. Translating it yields CASSISGGAGYGYTF.

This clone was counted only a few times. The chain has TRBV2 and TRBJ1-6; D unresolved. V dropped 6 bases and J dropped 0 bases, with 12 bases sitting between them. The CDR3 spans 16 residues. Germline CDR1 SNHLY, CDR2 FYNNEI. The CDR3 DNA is TGTGCCAGCAGCCCACTCTTGAGCTCCTATAATTCACCCCTCCACTTT. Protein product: CASSPLLSSYNSPLHF.